Reported below is one TCR beta chain. These data originate in a study of control samples from healthy donors and cancer patients. Germline V lookup: CDR1 SGHRS, CDR2 YFSETQ. The CDR3 extends over 16 amino acids. Trimming removed 2 bases from V and 1 base from J, with 13 bases in between. Repertoires were generated with immunoSEQ multiplex PCR, while TCRdb's copy carries only in-frame clones and drops some. The sample includes some 200,000 clones, about 95% of them seen just once. Sequenced sample: blood. The TCR originated in a man aged 50 to 60 in good health. V usage is TRBV5-1 and J usage is TRBJ1-3; a possible D gene is TRBD1 (6 bases). The CDR3 DNA is TGCGCCAGCAGCTTATCGTCCGGGACATCTGGAAACACCATATATTTT. This codes for CASSLSSGTSGNTIYF.